This T cell receptor beta chain was sequenced during a study of T-cell memory formation after mild COVID-19. There are a few counts of this clonotype. Antigen: not known. TCRdb independently ran MiXCR on the 5' RACE reads; one entry per CDR3 protein. The table shows around 90,000 distinct CDR3 sequences, with over 12% occurring only once. V was shortened by 6 bases and J by 0 bases, with 21 bases between the two germline ends. Looked up from germline, CDR1 is MNHEY and CDR2 is SVGEGT. The CDR3 sequence is 18 residues long. Study-level findings and limits: The finding that pre-infection memory included some responding clones suggested that cross-reactive memory joined.

This receptor was identified in a man younger than 30 who had mild COVID-19 (a few samples of this study predate the infection). Cell type and time point are not known. Specimen: PBMCs or a T cell subset sorted from them (not recorded which). The genes are TRBV6-2 or TRBV6-3 and TRBJ1-3; the D gene is possibly TRBD1 (6 bases). The CDR3 region is CASSPPRRGLYSGNTIYF. The CDR3 coding sequence is TGTGCCAGCAGCCCTCCACGGCGGGGGCTCTACTCTGGAAACACCATATATTTT.